Shown below are 12 T cell receptor beta chains from a single sample sequenced in a study of blood T cell repertoires in COVID-19. Sequenced by immunoSEQ multiplex PCR; TCRdb stores in-frame clones only, minus some. The repertoire has about 390,000 clones, approximately 89% of them found once; the top ten carry 2.3%. The specimen sequenced was peripheral blood. All receptors come from a woman aged 55-69 years with COVID-19, enrolled during active disease.

This chain joins TRBV12-3 or TRBV12-4 and TRBJ2-3; D gene uncertain. The germline V and J ends were trimmed by 9 bases and 5 bases, with 12 bases remaining between them. The CDR3 consists of 12 residues. CDR3: CASSPSGDTQYF. CDR3 DNA sequence: TGTGCCAGTTCCCCCTCGGGAGATACGCAGTATTTT.

The chain has TRBV3-1 (or the pseudogene TRBV3-2) and TRBJ2-7; the D gene is possibly TRBD2 (6 bases). This CDR3 is 13 amino acids long. Trimming left V 1 base short and J 2 bases short, with 6 bases between. The V gene's germline CDR1 is LGHDT and CDR2 YNNKEL (reference sequence). The CDR3 sequence is CASSQAGAYEQYF. CDR3 DNA: TGTGCCAGCAGCCAAGCGGGAGCCTACGAGCAGTACTTC.

The CDR3 sequence: CASSLYNIPGSYNEQFF. For the CDR3, the DNA is TGTGCCAGCAGCTTGTATAACATTCCGGGGTCCTACAATGAGCAGTTCTTC. V and J are TRBV5-8 and TRBJ2-1; TRBD2 might be the D (5 bases). There are 17 residues in the CDR3. Germline CDR1 and CDR2: SGHTS and YDEGEE. Trimming took off 1 base at V and 1 base at J, with 15 bases between the two ends.

The CDR3 loop reads CASSHGTVPEAFF. In DNA form, the CDR3 reads TGTGCCAGCAGCCACGGGACAGTCCCTGAAGCTTTCTTT. The chain has TRBV11-2 and TRBJ1-1; the match to TRBD1 covers 7 bases. CDR1 SGHAT and CDR2 FQNNGV come from the germline V gene. Trimming took 5 bases from V and 6 from J; bases not matched to a gene: 6. This CDR3 contains 13 residues.

The chain has TRBV30 and TRBJ1-4, with D maybe TRBD1 (6 bases). V was cut by 3 bases and J by 2 bases, with 13 bases left in between. Germline loops: CDR1 GTSNPN, CDR2 SVGIG (reference sequence). The CDR3 has 15 residues. The DNA of the CDR3 is TGTGCCTGGAGGGAGAAGGGGGTCACTAATGAAAAACTGTTTTTT. As protein: CAWREKGVTNEKLFF.

The chain combines TRBV10-3 with TRBJ1-1; D unclear. The CDR3 sequence is 14 residues long. Trimming took off 6 bases at V and 0 bases at J, with 11 bases between the two ends. Per the germline V gene, CDR1 is ENHRY and CDR2 is SYGVKD. The CDR3 sequence is CAIRATEMNTEAFF. DNA for the CDR3: TGTGCCATCAGGGCTACAGAAATGAACACTGAAGCTTTCTTT.

The J gene is TRBJ2-5, the V gene TRBV7-3; D unresolved. V was shortened by 1 base and J by 5 bases, with 11 bases between the two germline ends. The CDR3 is 14 residues long. Germline V gives CDR1 SGHTA, CDR2 FQGTGA. For the CDR3, the DNA is TGTGCCAGCAGCTTAATCGCAGGCTGGGAGACCCAGTACTTC. Protein product: CASSLIAGWETQYF. The full variable domain, rest sourced from reference TRBV7-3 and TRBJ2-5, is GAGVSQTPSNKVTEKGKYVELRCDPISGHTALYWYRQSLGQGPEFLIYFQGTGAADDSGLPNDRFFAVRPEGSVSTLKIQRTERGDSAVYLCASSLIAGWETQYFGPGTRLLVL.

The table lists this clone with a count of one. The chain has TRBV6-5 and TRBJ2-2; D is unresolved. V was pared by 6 bases and J by 6 bases, with 8 bases between. Germline values: CDR1 MNHEY, CDR2 SVGAGI. The CDR3 contains 12 residues. CDR3 sequence (DNA): TGTGCCAGCAGCTACCCAGCCGGGGAGCTGTTTTTT. Its protein is CASSYPAGELFF.

V usage is TRBV9 and J usage is TRBJ1-1; 9 bases fit TRBD1. The junction had 3 bases not matched to a gene; V was cut back by 0 bases and J by 0 bases. Germline V lookup: CDR1 SGDLS, CDR2 YYNGEE. This CDR3 contains 16 residues. CDR3 sequence (DNA): TGTGCCAGCAGCGTAGGGGACAGGGTCGTGAACACTGAAGCTTTCTTT. Its translation is CASSVGDRVVNTEAFF.

This clone was seen only once. The rearrangement links TRBV5-1 to TRBJ1-2; TRBD1 matches 7 bases. Germline V gene lookup returns CDR1 SGHRS and CDR2 YFSETQ. The CDR3 runs to 14 residues. Germline trimming cut 3 bases from V and 2 bases from J; bases unmatched to any gene: 4. The CDR3 DNA sequence: TGCGCCAGCAGCTCAACGACAGGGAACTATGGCTACACCTTC. Protein product: CASSSTTGNYGYTF.

V and J are TRBV13 and TRBJ1-6; D is possibly TRBD1 (5 bases). This CDR3 is built from 12 residues. Trimming pared 11 bases from V and 8 bases from J, leaving 13 bases between. Germline-derived CDR1 and CDR2 are PRHDT and FYEKMQ (reference sequence). CDR3 loop: CASRTTHSPLHF. The DNA for the CDR3 is TGTGCCTCAAGGACAACTCATTCACCCCTCCACTTT.

The gene calls are TRBV5-4 and TRBJ2-7; weak D call: TRBD2 (5 bases). V dropped 4 bases and J dropped 2 bases, with 13 bases sitting between them. Germline-derived CDR1 and CDR2 are SGHNT and YYREEE (reference sequence). The CDR3 is made up of 14 amino acids. The CDR3 region is CASSLWTPPYEQYF. DNA for the CDR3: TGTGCCAGCAGCCTGTGGACTCCCCCCTACGAGCAGTACTTC.